The 25 T cell receptor beta chains reported below all come from one sample, sequenced in a study of OX40 agonist ivuxolimab in advanced cancers. Data came from immunoSEQ multiplex PCR; TCRdb stores just in-frame clones and leaves some out. The sample has some 41,000 clones; roughly 91% are singletons. The material sequenced was CD4+ or CD8+ T cells sorted from blood, taken in a trial of the OX40 agonist ivuxolimab. The receptor source for this set is an adult with an advanced solid tumor such as melanoma, head and neck, liver or kidney cancer.

The chain's CDR3 is CASSFRQDTEAFF. In DNA form, the CDR3 reads TGTGCCAGCAGCTTTAGACAGGACACTGAAGCTTTCTTT. This chain connects TRBV5-4 to TRBJ1-1; D is possibly TRBD1 (6 bases). Germline lookup yields CDR1 SGHNT and CDR2 YYREEE (reference sequence). This CDR3 has 13 residues. V was cut by 2 bases and J by 3 bases, with 8 bases left in between.

To note about this clone: The final CDR3 position lacks the conserved phenylalanine or tryptophan, pointing to a likely read error. CDR3: CASSPETYNSPLHL. For the CDR3, the DNA is TGTGCCAGCTCACCGGAGACCTATAATTCACCCCTCCACCTT. This rearrangement joins TRBV18 to TRBJ1-6; no clear D. Trimming pared 3 bases from V and 2 bases from J, leaving 5 bases between. The germline gives CDR1 KGHSH, CDR2 LQKENI. CDR3 length: 14 amino acids.

The genes are TRBV5-1 and TRBJ1-1; the D is unclear. Germline V gene lookup returns CDR1 SGHRS and CDR2 YFSETQ. There are 15 residues in the CDR3. Trimming shortened V by 3 bases and J by 3 bases, and 15 bases separated the two germline ends. This chain's CDR3 is CASSSSGVPHTEAFF. DNA of the CDR3: TGCGCCAGCAGCTCGTCCGGCGTTCCCCACACTGAAGCTTTCTTT.

This chain uses TRBV29-1 with TRBJ2-2; D is ambiguous. Trimming took 2 bases from V and 3 from J, leaving 10 bases between them. This CDR3 comprises 14 residues. Germline V gene lookup returns CDR1 SQVTM and CDR2 ANQGSEA. CDR3 region: CSVESGLDTGELFF. DNA of the CDR3: TGCAGCGTTGAAAGTGGGTTGGACACCGGGGAGCTGTTTTTT.

J is TRBJ1-2 and V is TRBV5-6; TRBD1 is a possible D gene (5 bases). Germline V gene lookup returns CDR1 SGHDT and CDR2 YYEEEE. Trimming cost V 5 bases and J 6 bases, with 11 bases left between them. The CDR3 sequence is 12 residues long. CDR3 in amino acids: CASRPGGNGYTF. CDR3 nucleotides: TGTGCCAGCAGACCCGGGGGGAATGGCTACACCTTC.

This chain joins TRBV9 and TRBJ2-3; D could derive from TRBD1 or TRBD2 (5 bases each). Germline V gene data show CDR1 as SGDLS and CDR2 as YYNGEE. V lost 3 bases to trimming and J lost 2 bases, with 7 bases between them. The CDR3 sequence is 13 residues long. Here the CDR3 reads CASSGGDTDTQYF. For the CDR3, the DNA is TGTGCCAGCAGCGGAGGGGACACAGATACGCAGTATTTT.

The gene calls are TRBV18 and TRBJ2-7; perhaps TRBD1 as D (5 bases). CDR3 length equals 14 residues. From germline, CDR1 is KGHSH and CDR2 LQKENI. Trimming left V 2 bases short and J 2 bases short, with 10 bases between. Here the CDR3 reads CASSPVQGPYEQYF. CDR3 sequence (DNA): TGTGCCAGCTCACCAGTCCAGGGTCCCTACGAGCAGTACTTC.

This chain connects TRBV18 to TRBJ2-6, with a possible D match to TRBD2 (5 bases). V lost 1 base and J lost 2, with 9 bases in between. Germline CDR1 reads KGHSH; CDR2 reads LQKENI. The CDR3 spans 16 residues. The CDR3 nucleotides are TGTGCCAGCTCACCACTCTGGCGGGCTGGGGCCAACGTCCTGACTTTC. Its translation: CASSPLWRAGANVLTF.

This clone was counted a few times. J is TRBJ2-1 and V is TRBV10-2; D is uncertain. The CDR3 has 14 residues. The germline V gene encodes CDR1 WSHSY and CDR2 SAAADI. With 7 bases removed from V and 7 bases from J, the gap between germline ends came to 17 bases. The CDR3 DNA is TGCGCCAGCACTGTGGCACACTCAGCAAATGAGCAGTTCTTC. Translating it yields CASTVAHSANEQFF.

Written as DNA, the CDR3 is TGCGCCAGCAGCACCAATCCTGGGGCCAACGTCCTGACTTTC. Amino acid sequence: CASSTNPGANVLTF. The rearrangement joins TRBV5-1 to TRBJ2-6; D uncertain. Germline V CDR1 and CDR2: SGHRS, YFSETQ. The CDR3 sequence is 14 residues long. The germline V and J ends were trimmed by 4 bases and 2 bases, with 7 bases remaining between them.

DNA of the CDR3: TGTGCCAGCAGCCCGCAGGAGGGACAGGGAGATGAAGCTTTCTTT. Translation gives CASSPQEGQGDEAFF. The V call is TRBV7-6, the J call TRBJ1-1; 9 nucleotides align to TRBD1. V trimming: 5 bases; J trimming: 7 bases; junction bases outside the gene matches: 11. Germline assignment: CDR1 SGHVS and CDR2 FNYEAQ. The CDR3 is 15 residues long.

This chain uses TRBV7-2 with TRBJ1-5; 10 nucleotides align to TRBD1. With V trimmed by 3 bases and J by 3 bases, 2 bases remained unmatched. Germline V lookup: CDR1 SGHTA, CDR2 FQGNSA. CDR3 length: 15 amino acids. Here the CDR3 DNA reads TGTGCCAGCAGCTTGAGACAGGGGGCCAATCAGCCCCAGCATTTT. Translated: CASSLRQGANQPQHF. The whole variable domain, remainder taken from reference TRBV7-2 and TRBJ1-5, is GAGVSQSPSNKVTEKGKDVELRCDPISGHTALYWYRQSLGQGLEFLIYFQGNSAPDKSGLPSDRFSAERTGGSVSTLTIQRTQQEDSAVYLCASSLRQGANQPQHFGDGTRLSIL.

V gene TRBV5-1 combines with J gene TRBJ2-7; the D is unclear. The CDR3 sequence is 16 residues long. The germline V gene has CDR1 SGHRS and CDR2 YFSETQ. Trimming shortened V by 0 bases and J by 0 bases, and 13 bases separated the two germline ends. The chain's CDR3 is CASSLGLGQTSYEQYF. CDR3 sequence (DNA): TGCGCCAGCAGCTTGGGGCTCGGGCAGACCTCCTACGAGCAGTACTTC.

The chain links TRBV5-8 to TRBJ2-6; D is uncertain. The germline CDR1 and CDR2 sequences are SGHTS and YDEGEE. Trimming took 0 bases from V and 0 from J, leaving 4 bases between them. The CDR3 spans 15 residues. CDR3 protein: CASSLGDSGANVLTF. The DNA for the CDR3 is TGTGCCAGCAGCTTGGGCGACTCTGGGGCCAACGTCCTGACTTTC.

The J gene is TRBJ2-1, the V gene TRBV11-3; TRBD2 is a possible D gene (5 bases). CDR3 length: 14 amino acids. CDR1 SGHNT and CDR2 YENEEA come from the germline V gene. Trimming removed 5 bases at V and 5 bases at J, with 13 bases between. In DNA form, the CDR3 reads TGTGCCAGCAGCCAACGGACTGGAGACAATGAGCAGTTCTTC. The encoded protein is CASSQRTGDNEQFF.

The chain joins TRBV5-1 to TRBJ2-6, with unresolved D. CDR1 and CDR2 from the germline V gene are SGHRS and YFSETQ. This CDR3 is 15 amino acids long. The V end lost 0 bases, the J end lost 0 bases, and 4 bases lay between the germline ends. CDR3: CASSLGNSGANVLTF. The CDR3 coding sequence is TGCGCCAGCAGCTTGGGGAACTCTGGGGCCAACGTCCTGACTTTC.

Regarding this clone: It is likely a read error, because the conserved phenylalanine at the end of the CDR3 is missing. This chain connects TRBV18 to TRBJ1-6; tentatively, D is TRBD1 (6 bases). Trimming shortened V by 3 bases and J by 10 bases, and 13 bases separated the two germline ends. Per germline, CDR1 KGHSH and CDR2 LQKENI. This CDR3 comprises 14 residues. DNA of the CDR3: TGTGCCAGCTCACCCACAGGGTTTGACTCACCCCTCCACCTT. Translation gives CASSPTGFDSPLHL.

The V call is TRBV5-1, the J call TRBJ2-7; D gene ambiguous. This CDR3 spans 13 amino acids. With 5 bases removed from V and 4 bases from J, the gap between germline ends came to 13 bases. The germline CDR1 and CDR2 sequences are SGHRS and YFSETQ. The CDR3 DNA is TGCGCCAGCAGTTCCGCTCCCGGATACGAGCAGTACTTC. It yields the protein CASSSAPGYEQYF.

Remarks on this clone: The missing conserved phenylalanine or tryptophan at the end of this CDR3 makes a read error likely. V is TRBV5-1 and J is TRBJ1-6; no reliable D call. Looked up from germline, CDR1 is SGHRS and CDR2 is YFSETQ. This CDR3 spans 16 amino acids. Trimming removed 0 bases from V and 7 bases from J, with 14 bases in between. The CDR3 DNA follows: TGCGCCAGCAGCTTGGGGAATCCGGGCAGCAATTCACCCCTCCACCTT. Its protein product is CASSLGNPGSNSPLHL.

Only one count was recorded for this clone. This chain uses TRBV5-1 with TRBJ2-3, with 7 bases lining up with TRBD1. Germline CDR1 reads SGHRS; CDR2 reads YFSETQ. The V and J ends lost 5 bases and 0 bases, in that order; junction bases with no gene match: 3. The CDR3 consists of 14 residues. The CDR3 nucleotides read TGCGCCAGCAGTTCAGGGGGAAGCACAGATACGCAGTATTTT. Its translation: CASSSGGSTDTQYF.

The chain is built from TRBV10-2 and TRBJ2-3; D call uncertain. V was pared by 1 base and J by 1 base, with 3 bases between. This CDR3 is built from 13 residues. Germline assignment: CDR1 WSHSY and CDR2 SAAADI. Here the CDR3 DNA reads TGCGCCAGCAGTGAGTGGCGCACAGATACGCAGTATTTT. It is translated as CASSEWRTDTQYF.

The chain uses TRBV6-6 and TRBJ1-5; D perhaps matches TRBD1 (6 bases). CDR1 is MNHNY and CDR2 is SVGAGI in the germline V gene (reference sequence). The CDR3 runs to 15 residues. V was shortened by 2 bases and J by 7 bases, with 15 bases between the two germline ends. DNA for the CDR3: TGTGCCAGCAGTTACGGGTGGGGGGGGGCGCAGCCCCAGCATTTT. Translation gives CASSYGWGGAQPQHF.

CDR3 in DNA: TGTGCCAGCAGTTTTTATCGACAGGGCGGGACCCAGTACTTC. It encodes CASSFYRQGGTQYF. The rearrangement links TRBV7-2 to TRBJ2-5; 7 nucleotides align to TRBD1. The V and J ends lost 6 bases and 7 bases, in that order; junction bases with no gene match: 11. Germline lookup yields CDR1 SGHTA and CDR2 FQGNSA. The CDR3 has 14 residues.

V and J are TRBV19 and TRBJ1-5; D gene uncertain. Germline assignment: CDR1 LNHDA and CDR2 SQIVND (reference sequence). Trimming cost V 7 bases and J 7 bases, with 14 bases left between them. The CDR3 consists of 13 residues. CDR3 sequence: CASNPKARQPQHF. CDR3 nucleotides: TGTGCCAGTAACCCGAAAGCGAGACAGCCCCAGCATTTT. Combining the CDR3 with reference TRBV19 and TRBJ1-5 gives the whole variable domain DGGITQSPKYLFRKEGQNVTLSCEQNLNHDAMYWYRQDPGQGLRLIYYSQIVNDFQKGDIAEGYSVSREKKESFPLTVTSAQKNPTAFYLCASNPKARQPQHFGDGTRLSIL.

The gene calls are TRBV18 and TRBJ1-1; 8 bases align to TRBD1. The CDR3 covers 15 residues. CDR1 KGHSH and CDR2 LQKENI come from the germline V gene. V lost 6 bases to trimming and J lost 1 base; unmatched junction nucleotides: 7. CDR3 in DNA: TGTGCCAGCTCCTCAACAGGGGGGGGGAACACTGAAGCTTTCTTT. Its translation: CASSSTGGGNTEAFF.